Shown below are 23 T cell receptor beta chains from a single sample sequenced in a study of identical twins. One entry per CDR3 protein results from TCRdb running MiXCR on the 5' RACE reads. The sample contains some 900,000 distinct CDR3 sequences, about 12% of which appear only once. The data also belong to a second study, concerning yellow fever vaccine responses in identical twins.

The sample comprised PBMCs. Receptor source: a woman in her late teens or twenties in good health.

A few counts support this clonotype. This chain connects TRBV29-1 to TRBJ2-3; D is perhaps TRBD2 (5 bases). Trimming shortened V by 4 bases and J by 5 bases, and 10 bases separated the two germline ends. Germline loops: CDR1 SQVTM, CDR2 ANQGSEA. The CDR3 runs to 12 residues. CDR3 nucleotides: TGCAGCGTTGGCGTTCGGGGAGATACGCAGTATTTT. This codes for CSVGVRGDTQYF.

V is TRBV7-9 and J is TRBJ1-2, with D hard to call. Germline CDR1 is SEHNR and CDR2 is FQNEAQ (reference sequence). V was shortened by 1 base and J by 7 bases, with 10 bases between the two germline ends. This CDR3 is built from 13 residues. The CDR3 protein is CASSLVWGGGYTF. CDR3 DNA sequence: TGTGCCAGCAGCTTAGTTTGGGGTGGTGGCTACACCTTC.

This clonotype was seen a handful of times. The CDR3 nucleotides are TGCAGTGCTAGCTCCGGGACCAACTACGAGCAGTACTTC. It encodes CSASSGTNYEQYF. The chain carries TRBV20-1 and TRBJ2-7; D may match TRBD1 or TRBD2 (5 bases each). V lost 3 bases, J lost 3 bases, and 12 bases lay in between. This CDR3 comprises 13 residues. Germline CDR1 is DFQATT and CDR2 is SNEGSKA (reference sequence).

The chain employs TRBV4-1 and TRBJ2-4; 11 nucleotides align to TRBD1. The trim removed 2 bases at V and 0 bases at J, leaving 12 bases unmatched. Germline lookup yields CDR1 MGHRA and CDR2 YSYEKL. The CDR3 covers 20 residues. CDR3 DNA: TGCGCCAGCAGCCAAACTTGGGGGGACAGGGGGAAGCTAGCCAAAAACATTCAGTACTTC. Its translation is CASSQTWGDRGKLAKNIQYF.

This clonotype came up a few times. This sequence joins TRBV28 and TRBJ2-2; TRBD2 matches 7 bases. V shed 5 bases, J shed 6 bases, and the junction held 6 bases outside the gene matches. Germline V gene sequence: CDR1 MDHEN, CDR2 SYDVKM. The CDR3 extends over 14 amino acids. This CDR3 is CASSGVAGPGELFF. The CDR3 DNA reads TGTGCCAGCAGTGGGGTAGCGGGTCCCGGGGAGCTGTTTTTT.

This clonotype was seen more than once but under ten times. CDR3 sequence: CASSYDGVQQFF. DNA of the CDR3: TGTGCCAGCAGTTACGACGGGGTTCAGCAGTTCTTC. The chain joins TRBV6-5 to TRBJ2-1, with D possibly being TRBD2 (5 bases). CDR1 and CDR2 (germline): MNHEY, SVGAGI. The V end was cut by 2 bases, the J end by 11 bases, with 10 bases between. The CDR3 loop spans 12 amino acids.

This sequence joins TRBV13 and TRBJ1-2, with D unclear. The CDR3 runs to 14 residues. Trimming removed 5 bases from V and 3 bases from J, with 13 bases in between. CDR1 PRHDT and CDR2 FYEKMQ come from the germline V gene (reference sequence). In DNA form, the CDR3 reads TGTGCCAGCAGCACCAAGACGGCTTACTATGGCTACACCTTC. It codes for CASSTKTAYYGYTF. Based on the CDR3 plus reference TRBV13 and TRBJ1-2, the full variable domain is AAGVIQSPRHLIKEKRETATLKCYPIPRHDTVYWYQQGPGQDPQFLISFYEKMQSDKGSIPDRFSAQQFSDYHSELNMSSLELGDSALYFCASSTKTAYYGYTFGSGTRLTVV.

This rearrangement joins TRBV20-1 to TRBJ2-1; 7 bases agree with TRBD2. Germline-derived CDR1 and CDR2 are DFQATT and SNEGSKA (reference sequence). There are 16 residues in the CDR3. V lost 0 bases and J lost 4; bases outside the gene matches: 9. This chain's CDR3 is CSARDGGGSAYNEQFF. As DNA, the CDR3 is TGCAGTGCTAGAGATGGGGGGGGGAGCGCATACAATGAGCAGTTCTTC.

The chain joins TRBV28 to TRBJ2-7; weak D call: TRBD1 (6 bases). Trimming left V 3 bases short and J 3 bases short, with 18 bases between. The CDR3 is made up of 16 amino acids. Germline assignment: CDR1 MDHEN and CDR2 SYDVKM. CDR3 nucleotides: TGTGCCAGCAGTTTTAAAAGGGGGTCCTACGACTACGAGCAGTACGTC. Translation: CASSFKRGSYDYEQYV.

This clonotype showed up many times. The V and J genes are TRBV7-6 and TRBJ1-4; D unresolved. This CDR3 spans 15 amino acids. The V end was cut by 2 bases, the J end by 0 bases, with 7 bases between. Germline V gene data show CDR1 as SGHVS and CDR2 as FNYEAQ. The CDR3 coding sequence is TGTGCCAGCAGCTTAACAGTTGCAACTAATGAAAAACTGTTTTTT. Its translation: CASSLTVATNEKLFF.

This clonotype was observed a handful of times. This chain joins TRBV2 and TRBJ2-1; no clear D. The CDR3 contains 13 residues. Germline V gene sequence: CDR1 SNHLY, CDR2 FYNNEI. V lost 3 bases, J lost 4 bases, and 7 bases lay in between. The CDR3 protein is CASSDWVYNEQFF. CDR3 nucleotide sequence: TGTGCCAGCAGTGATTGGGTTTACAATGAGCAGTTCTTC.

In this sample, this clonotype turned up many times. The chain couples TRBV6-1 to TRBJ2-2; unclear D gene. V lost 7 bases and J 3 bases, leaving 9 bases between the germline ends. This CDR3 spans 13 amino acids. Germline V gene sequence: CDR1 MNHNS, CDR2 SASEGT. The CDR3 coding sequence is TGTGCCAGCACCAGATTAGACACCGGGGAGCTGTTTTTT. Translating it yields CASTRLDTGELFF.

This clonotype was counted ten times or more. V and J are TRBV29-1 and TRBJ1-1, with D possibly matching TRBD1 (5 bases). The ends were cut back, 4 bases at V and 3 bases at J, with 9 bases in the middle. The CDR3 has 12 residues. Germline V gene lookup returns CDR1 SQVTM and CDR2 ANQGSEA. The chain's CDR3 is CSVVRQHTEAFF. The DNA of the CDR3 is TGCAGCGTTGTGAGACAGCACACTGAAGCTTTCTTT.

This clonotype has only a few counts. V and J are TRBV20-1 and TRBJ2-5, with D unclear. The CDR3 runs 14 residues. CDR1 is DFQATT, CDR2 SNEGSKA, per germline (reference sequence). V gave up 0 bases and J gave up 2 bases, with 10 bases separating them. CDR3 sequence reads: CSARDLDNQETQYF. The CDR3 DNA sequence: TGCAGTGCTAGAGATCTGGATAATCAAGAGACCCAGTACTTC.

The chain joins TRBV4-1 to TRBJ2-5; 7 nucleotides line up with TRBD2. V was pared by 1 base and J by 1 base, with 3 bases of the junction left unmatched. Germline loops: CDR1 MGHRA, CDR2 YSYEKL. The CDR3 consists of 15 residues. In DNA form, the CDR3 reads TGCGCCAGCAGCCAAGTAAGCGGGGCCCAAGAGACCCAGTACTTC. Translating gives CASSQVSGAQETQYF.

For this clonotype: At one boundary the junction diverges from the germline segment, which might be a read error. The chain links TRBV5-1 to TRBJ1-2, with D possibly TRBD1 on 6 matching bases. This CDR3 contains 16 residues. CDR1 SGHRS and CDR2 YFSETQ come from the germline V gene. CDR3 sequence reads: CASSPISRGSNYGYIF. CDR3 coding DNA: TGCGCCAGCAGCCCTATTAGCAGGGGCAGTAACTATGGCTACATCTTC.

V usage is TRBV7-7 and J usage is TRBJ2-7; D is undetermined. The CDR3 covers 15 residues. V was clipped by 0 bases and J by 1 base, with 10 bases between them. Germline CDR1 SSHAT, CDR2 FNYEAQ (reference sequence). The CDR3 DNA reads TGTGCCAGCAGCTTAGCGTACGGAGCTTCCTACGAGCAGTACTTC. This encodes CASSLAYGASYEQYF.

The chain carries TRBV12-3 or TRBV12-4 and TRBJ2-3, with TRBD2 matching over 14 bases. The CDR3 totals 15 residues. J lost 6 bases, V lost 4 bases, and 3 bases had no gene match. CDR3 protein: CASSYRLAGGDTQYF. The DNA for the CDR3 is TGTGCCAGCAGTTACCGACTAGCGGGAGGGGATACGCAGTATTTT.

This clonotype has only a few counts. The V and J genes are TRBV12-3 or TRBV12-4 and TRBJ2-3; D might be TRBD1 or TRBD2, each matching 6 bases. This CDR3 has 15 amino acids. V was cut by 3 bases and J by 4 bases, with 14 bases left in between. CDR3: CASSFKGGRADTQYF. As DNA, the CDR3 is TGTGCCAGCAGTTTTAAGGGGGGACGCGCAGATACGCAGTATTTT.

The V call is TRBV5-5, the J call TRBJ1-4; D is ambiguous. Germline CDR1 is SGHKS and CDR2 is YYEKEE (reference sequence). The ends were cut back, 4 bases at V and 8 bases at J, with 12 bases in the middle. The CDR3 totals 13 residues. CDR3 bases: TGTGCCAGCAGCGGGCAGAGGGAGGAAAAACTGTTTTTT. Translated, it gives CASSGQREEKLFF.

The chain recombines TRBV5-1 with TRBJ2-7, with 10 nucleotides matching TRBD1. Trimming removed 8 bases from V and 5 bases from J; junction bases left unmatched: 4. The CDR3 is made up of 12 amino acids. Germline V gives CDR1 SGHRS, CDR2 YFSETQ. CDR3 DNA sequence: TGCGCCAGTCGGACAGGGGGGAACGAGCAGTACTTC. Translating it yields CASRTGGNEQYF.

V gene TRBV21-1 combines with J gene TRBJ2-1; TRBD1 was called by the table and not checked on the DNA. TRBV21-1 is a known pseudogene. The CDR3 runs 17 residues. This CDR3 is CATDRGNPEETKNEQFF. The CDR3 region has the DNA TGTGCCACCGATAGGGGCAACCCCGAGGAGACAAAAAATGAGCAGTTCTTC.

This clonotype was seen a few times. The chain combines TRBV9 with TRBJ2-1; maybe TRBD2 (6 bases). This CDR3 contains 17 residues. CDR1 is SGDLS, CDR2 YYNGEE, per germline. Trimming left V 0 bases short and J 5 bases short, with 18 bases between. In nucleotides, the CDR3 is TGTGCCAGCAGCGTAGCCCCCCGGCGGGGTGGGGACAATGAGCAGTTCTTC. It yields the protein CASSVAPRRGGDNEQFF.